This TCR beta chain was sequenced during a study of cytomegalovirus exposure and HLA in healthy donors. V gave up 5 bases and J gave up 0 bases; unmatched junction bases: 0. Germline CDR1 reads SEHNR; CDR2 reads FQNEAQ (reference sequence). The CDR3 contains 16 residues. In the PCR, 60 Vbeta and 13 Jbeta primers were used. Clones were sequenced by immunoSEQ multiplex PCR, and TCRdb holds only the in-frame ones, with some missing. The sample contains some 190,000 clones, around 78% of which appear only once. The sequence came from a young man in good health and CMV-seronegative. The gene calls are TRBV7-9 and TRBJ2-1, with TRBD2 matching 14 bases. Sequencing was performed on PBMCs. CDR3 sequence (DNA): TGTGCCAGCAGCGGGACTAGCGGGAGCTCCTACAATGAGCAGTTCTTC. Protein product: CASSGTSGSSYNEQFF.